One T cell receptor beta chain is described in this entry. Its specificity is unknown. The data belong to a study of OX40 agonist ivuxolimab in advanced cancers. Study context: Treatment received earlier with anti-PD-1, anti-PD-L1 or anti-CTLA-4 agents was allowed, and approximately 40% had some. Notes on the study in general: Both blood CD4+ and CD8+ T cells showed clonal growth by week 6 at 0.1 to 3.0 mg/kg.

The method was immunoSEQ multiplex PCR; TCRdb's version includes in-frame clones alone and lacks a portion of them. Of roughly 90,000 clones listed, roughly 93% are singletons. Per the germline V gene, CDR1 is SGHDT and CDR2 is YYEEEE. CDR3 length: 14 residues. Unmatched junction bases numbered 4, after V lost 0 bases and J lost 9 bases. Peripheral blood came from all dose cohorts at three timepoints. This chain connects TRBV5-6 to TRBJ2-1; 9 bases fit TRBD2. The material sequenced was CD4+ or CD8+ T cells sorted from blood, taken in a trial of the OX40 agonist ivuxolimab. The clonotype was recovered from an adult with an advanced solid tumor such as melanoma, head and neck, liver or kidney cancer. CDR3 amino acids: CASSLVSGSSEQFF. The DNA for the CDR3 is TGTGCCAGCAGCTTGGTTAGCGGGAGTAGTGAGCAGTTCTTC. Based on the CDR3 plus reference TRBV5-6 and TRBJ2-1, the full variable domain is DAGVTQSPTHLIKTRGQQVTLRCSPKSGHDTVSWYQQALGQGPQFIFQYYEEEERQRGNFPDRFSGHQFPNYSSELNVNALLLGDSALYLCASSLVSGSSEQFFGPGTRLTVL.